The clone carrying this T cell receptor beta chain was recorded a few times. The antigen remains undetermined. The data originate from a study of OX40 agonist ivuxolimab in advanced cancers. The study's findings and limits: People who partly responded at 0.1-3.0 mg/kg had some of the least clonal expansion seen.

TCRdb's table, derived via immunoSEQ multiplex PCR, lists solely in-frame clones and lacks some. In the table there are over 95,000 clones, 91% of which are singletons. The CDR3 is 16 amino acids. Per the germline V gene, CDR1 is SGHVS and CDR2 is FQNEAQ. The V gene lost 5 bases and the J gene lost 4 bases, with 20 bases spanning the gap. The chain uses TRBV7-8 and TRBJ2-5, with a possible D match to TRBD1 (8 bases). Here the sequenced sample was CD4+ or CD8+ T cells sorted from blood, taken in a trial of the OX40 agonist ivuxolimab. This TCR was recovered from an adult with an advanced solid tumor such as melanoma, head and neck, liver or kidney cancer. The CDR3 DNA reads as TGTGCCAGCAGCCCACCCTGGTACAGGGGGGGAGAGACCCAGTACTTC. Translated: CASSPPWYRGGETQYF.